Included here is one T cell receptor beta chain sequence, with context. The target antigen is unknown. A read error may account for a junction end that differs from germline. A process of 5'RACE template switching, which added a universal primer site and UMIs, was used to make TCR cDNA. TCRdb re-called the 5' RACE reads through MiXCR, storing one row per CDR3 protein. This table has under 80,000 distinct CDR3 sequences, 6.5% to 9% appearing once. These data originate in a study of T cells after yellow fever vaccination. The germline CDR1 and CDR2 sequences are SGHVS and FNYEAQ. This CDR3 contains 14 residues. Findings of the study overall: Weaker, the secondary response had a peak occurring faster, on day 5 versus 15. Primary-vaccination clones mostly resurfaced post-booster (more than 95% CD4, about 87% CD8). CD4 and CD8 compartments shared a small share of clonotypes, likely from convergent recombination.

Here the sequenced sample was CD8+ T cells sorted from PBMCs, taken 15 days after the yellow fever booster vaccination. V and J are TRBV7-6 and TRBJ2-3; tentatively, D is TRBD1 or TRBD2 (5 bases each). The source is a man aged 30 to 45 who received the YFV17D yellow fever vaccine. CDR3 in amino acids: CASSLTASKDTQYF. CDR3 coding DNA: TGTGCCAGCAGTCTGACAGCTAGCAAAGATACGCAGTATTTT. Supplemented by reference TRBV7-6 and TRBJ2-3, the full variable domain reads GAGVSQSPRYKVTKRGQDVALRCDPISGHVSLYWYRQALGQGPEFLTYFNYEAQQDKSGLPNDRFSAERPEGSISTLTIQRTEQRDSAMYRCASSLTASKDTQYFGPGTRLTVL.